These 15 T cell receptor beta chains were sequenced from one sample in a study of blood T cell repertoires in COVID-19. Clones were sequenced by immunoSEQ multiplex PCR, and TCRdb holds only the in-frame ones, with some missing. The data contain approximately 140,000 clones, roughly 76% of them singletons. The specimen was peripheral blood. These receptors were taken from a human donor with acute or convalescent COVID-19. The donor label of this sample is uncertain.

The CDR3 protein is CAIRTSTSGNTIYF. Written as DNA, the CDR3 is TGTGCCATTCGGACAAGCACCTCTGGAAACACCATATATTTT. The chain recombines TRBV10-3 with TRBJ1-3, with a tentative D call TRBD1 (5 bases). Germline CDR1 ENHRY, CDR2 SYGVKD. This CDR3 is 14 amino acids long. Trimming left V 9 bases short and J 0 bases short, with 12 bases between.

The CDR3 here is CASSYSDRESGYTF. CDR3 nucleotide sequence: TGTGCCAGCAGTTACTCCGACAGGGAGAGTGGCTACACCTTC. The chain employs TRBV6-5 and TRBJ1-2; 7 bases line up with TRBD1. V lost 0 bases to trimming and J lost 7 bases; unmatched junction nucleotides: 5. Germline CDR1 MNHEY, CDR2 SVGAGI. There are 14 residues in the CDR3.

The rearrangement uses TRBV11-2 and TRBJ2-1; TRBD1 agrees at 8 bases. Germline CDR1 SGHAT, CDR2 FQNNGV. The CDR3 runs to 14 residues. The ends lost 5 bases at V and 7 bases at J; junction bases unmatched: 7. This chain's CDR3 is CASSPGQARNEQFF. CDR3 bases: TGTGCCAGCAGCCCGGGACAGGCCAGGAATGAGCAGTTCTTC.

CDR3 bases: TGTGCCAGTATGGGGGCCGGGGAAGGCAATCAGCCCCAGCATTTT. It specifies CASMGAGEGNQPQHF. V and J are TRBV19 and TRBJ1-5; a possible D gene is TRBD1 (6 bases). V lost 7 bases and J lost 2, with 15 bases in between. CDR1 and CDR2 from the germline V gene are LNHDA and SQIVND (reference sequence). The CDR3 extends over 15 amino acids.

Concerning this clone itself: Additional DNA sequences in this sample encode the identical CDR3. The rearrangement joins TRBV5-1 to TRBJ1-6, with 7 bases fitting TRBD1. The CDR3 extends over 14 amino acids. Per germline, CDR1 SGHRS and CDR2 YFSETQ. Unmatched junction bases numbered 8, after V lost 4 bases and J lost 10 bases. The CDR3 DNA reads as TGCGCCAGCAGCCTTACAGGGGTGAGGTCACCCCTCCACTTT. Its protein product is CASSLTGVRSPLHF.

This chain uses TRBV6-5 with TRBJ1-2; 11 bases agree with TRBD1. CDR1 MNHEY and CDR2 SVGAGI come from the germline V gene. The trim removed 5 bases at V and 8 bases at J, leaving 7 bases unmatched. The CDR3 has 14 residues. The CDR3 loop reads CASSTDRGRRGYTF. CDR3 in DNA: TGTGCCAGCAGTACGGACAGGGGGCGCCGGGGCTACACCTTC.

This clone was recorded only once. The chain recombines TRBV10-2 with TRBJ2-3, with 7 bases matching TRBD2. From germline, CDR1 is WSHSY and CDR2 SAAADI. V lost 8 bases and J lost 6; bases outside the gene matches: 11. This CDR3 region has 14 residues. CDR3 region: CASGWAGVADTQYF. The CDR3 nucleotides read TGCGCCAGCGGGTGGGCGGGGGTGGCTGATACGCAGTATTTT.

This clone was seen a few times. This chain links TRBV5-1 with TRBJ1-4, with unresolved D. Trimming removed 2 bases at V and 8 bases at J, with 13 bases between. Germline CDR1 reads SGHRS; CDR2 reads YFSETQ. The CDR3 runs to 14 residues. The CDR3 region has the DNA TGCGCCAGCAGCTTCAGCGACCCTAGAGAAAAACTGTTTTTT. This encodes CASSFSDPREKLFF. Variable domain in full (rest from reference TRBV5-1 and TRBJ1-4): KAGVTQTPRYLIKTRGQQVTLSCSPISGHRSVSWYQQTPGQGLQFLFEYFSETQRNKGNFPGRFSGRQFSNSRSEMNVSTLELGDSALYLCASSFSDPREKLFFGSGTQLSVL.

This clone showed up many times. The chain carries TRBV6-5 and TRBJ1-3; no clear D. This CDR3 comprises 14 residues. V was cut by 2 bases and J by 0 bases, with 5 bases left in between. Germline V gene sequence: CDR1 MNHEY, CDR2 SVGAGI. The CDR3 protein is CASSYGSSGNTIYF. CDR3 DNA sequence: TGTGCCAGCAGTTACGGGAGCTCTGGAAACACCATATATTTT.

This clone came up a few times. This chain links TRBV3-1 (or the pseudogene TRBV3-2) with TRBJ1-3; no clear D. V lost 0 bases and J 4 bases, leaving 10 bases between the germline ends. The length of the CDR3 is 15 residues. CDR1 and CDR2 (germline): LGHDT, YNNKEL (reference sequence). CDR3 in amino acids: CASSQDATSGNTIYF. In DNA form, the CDR3 reads TGTGCCAGCAGCCAAGATGCGACAAGCGGAAACACCATATATTTT.

CDR3 in DNA: TGTGCCAGCAGCCAATTGAGGGGGCTAGGAGAGCAGTTCTTC. Its translation is CASSQLRGLGEQFF. The chain couples TRBV16 to TRBJ2-1, with 7 bases matching TRBD1. V lost 1 base, J lost 10 bases, and 7 bases stayed unmatched. The CDR3 runs 14 residues. Germline V CDR1 and CDR2: KGHSY, FQNENV.

This chain connects TRBV13 to TRBJ2-1; TRBD2 matches 9 bases. Germline V gives CDR1 PRHDT, CDR2 FYEKMQ (reference sequence). V lost 4 bases to trimming and J lost 9 bases; unmatched junction nucleotides: 4. This CDR3 comprises 13 residues. The DNA for the CDR3 is TGTGCCAGCAGCTACACAGCGGGAGGTGAGCAGTTCTTC. Protein sequence: CASSYTAGGEQFF.

The V call is TRBV5-5, the J call TRBJ1-5; tentative D call: TRBD1 (6 bases). V was trimmed by 4 bases and J by 0 bases, leaving 20 bases between them. CDR1 and CDR2 from the germline V gene are SGHKS and YYEKEE (reference sequence). CDR3 length: 18 amino acids. The CDR3 region is CASSPRGLLFNSNQPQHF. As DNA, the CDR3 is TGTGCCAGCAGCCCCAGGGGCCTGCTTTTTAATAGCAATCAGCCCCAGCATTTT.

J is TRBJ2-5 and V is TRBV6-1, with D possibly matching TRBD1 (5 bases). CDR1 and CDR2 (germline): MNHNS, SASEGT. Trimming left V 0 bases short and J 1 base short, with 15 bases between. CDR3 size: 17 residues. The CDR3 nucleotides are TGTGCCAGCAGTGAAGCTTATAGGGGTTTAACCCAAGAGACCCAGTACTTC. Encoded protein: CASSEAYRGLTQETQYF.

The chain combines TRBV29-1 with TRBJ2-1; 8 bases map to TRBD1. Germline trimming cut 0 bases from V and 6 bases from J; bases unmatched to any gene: 10. CDR1 SQVTM and CDR2 ANQGSEA come from the germline V gene. This CDR3 has 16 residues. CDR3 sequence reads: CSVEDFQGAEGNEQFF. DNA for the CDR3: TGCAGCGTTGAAGATTTCCAGGGGGCAGAAGGCAATGAGCAGTTCTTC.